One and the same sample provided the 20 T cell receptor beta chains below, sequenced in a study of blood T cells in healthy people across ages. A second roughly 6 to 12 cycle PCR used barcoded and J-beta primers. TCRdb independently ran MiXCR on the 5' RACE reads; one entry per CDR3 protein. Of some 640,000 distinct CDR3 sequences detected, 25% to 30% appear once; the ten largest clones hold approximately 14%. The material sequenced was blood. The receptors come from a woman over 75 in good health.

The sample holds a few counts of this clonotype. V gene TRBV5-1 combines with J gene TRBJ2-1; no definite D call. The length of the CDR3 is 15 residues. Germline assignment: CDR1 SGHRS and CDR2 YFSETQ. The V end was cut by 0 bases, the J end by 10 bases, with 17 bases between. DNA for the CDR3: TGCGCCAGCAGCTTGGAGGAGAGGTCTTTCTACGAGCAGTTCTTC. Translation: CASSLEERSFYEQFF.

This clonotype showed up just a few times. Relative to the germline gene, one junction end is altered; a read error may explain this. The chain uses TRBV9 and TRBJ2-1; TRBD1 might be the D (5 bases). The CDR3 loop spans 14 amino acids. The germline gives CDR1 SGDLS, CDR2 YYNGEE. The CDR3 DNA reads TGTGCCGGCAGCGTAGGTCAGGGTTACAATGAGCAGTTCTTC. The encoded protein is CAGSVGQGYNEQFF.

The V and J genes are TRBV27 and TRBJ1-5; a possible D gene is TRBD1 (6 bases). Germline V gives CDR1 MNHEY, CDR2 SMNVEV (reference sequence). This CDR3 has 17 amino acids. Trimming shortened V by 8 bases and J by 4 bases, and 24 bases separated the two germline ends. The CDR3 DNA sequence: TGTGCCAGCGGTCCTTCGGACAGACCCTATCTTAATCAGCCCCAGCATTTT. This sequence encodes CASGPSDRPYLNQPQHF.

This clonotype was detected only a few times. The chain joins TRBV5-1 to TRBJ1-2; TRBD1 might be the D (5 bases). The V gene lost 0 bases and the J gene lost 2 bases, with 11 bases spanning the gap. The CDR3 covers 15 residues. The V gene's germline CDR1 is SGHRS and CDR2 YFSETQ. The CDR3 DNA sequence: TGCGCCAGCAGCTTGGAACCAGGGCTCAACTATGGCTACACCTTC. It specifies CASSLEPGLNYGYTF.

This clonotype occurred many times. J is TRBJ2-3 and V is TRBV4-3, with D unclear. This CDR3 has 14 amino acids. Germline loops: CDR1 LGHNA, CDR2 YSLEER. Trimming shortened V by 0 bases and J by 3 bases, and 7 bases separated the two germline ends. In nucleotides, the CDR3 is TGCGCCAGCAGCCAAGAGACCCTAACAGATACGCAGTATTTT. Its translation is CASSQETLTDTQYF.

In this sample, this clonotype turned up a few times. The chain recombines TRBV7-8 with TRBJ1-4; TRBD1 might be the D (5 bases). Deletions cut 3 bases from V and 8 bases from J, with 13 bases between. Germline assignment: CDR1 SGHVS and CDR2 FQNEAQ. This CDR3 is built from 14 residues. CDR3 sequence: CASSFSQGREKLFF. CDR3 coding DNA: TGTGCCAGCAGCTTCAGTCAGGGTAGAGAAAAACTGTTTTTT.

This clonotype was recorded only once. J is TRBJ2-1 and V is TRBV29-1; 8 positions match TRBD1. The trim removed 4 bases at V and 14 bases at J, leaving 4 bases unmatched. The CDR3 contains 10 residues. CDR1 and CDR2 from the germline V gene are SQVTM and ANQGSEA. Here the CDR3 reads CSVGDRWEFF. The CDR3 DNA reads TGCAGCGTTGGGGACAGGTGGGAGTTCTTC.

Only a few counts were recorded for this clonotype. The chain is built from TRBV9 and TRBJ1-4; 7 bases match TRBD1. This CDR3 has 17 amino acids. Germline V gene lookup returns CDR1 SGDLS and CDR2 YYNGEE. Trimming took 3 bases from V and 2 from J; bases not matched to a gene: 10. The CDR3 coding sequence is TGTGCCAGCAGCGCTAATACGGGGGGACAGACTAATGAAAAACTGTTTTTT. This sequence encodes CASSANTGGQTNEKLFF.

For this clonotype: A much larger clone differs from this one at a single base, so this may be a read error. This chain uses TRBV6-4 with TRBJ2-1; 13 bases map to TRBD2. The V segment lost 2 bases and the J segment 6 bases; nucleotides outside the gene matches: 1. Germline lookup yields CDR1 MRHNA and CDR2 SNTAGT. CDR3 size: 15 residues. The CDR3 is CASSDTSGGANEQFF. CDR3 DNA: TGTGCCAGCAGTGACACTAGCGGGGGGGCCAATGAGCAGTTCTTC.

The chain recombines TRBV6-2 or TRBV6-3 with TRBJ1-1; D gene unclear. Germline assignment: CDR1 MNHEY and CDR2 SVGEGT. V lost 2 bases, J lost 0 bases, and 13 bases lay in between. The CDR3 extends over 16 amino acids. Here the CDR3 reads CASSYPLRAVNTEAFF. CDR3 DNA sequence: TGTGCCAGCAGTTACCCCTTAAGGGCCGTGAACACTGAAGCTTTCTTT.

In this sample, this clonotype turned up many times. The chain links TRBV20-1 to TRBJ1-1; D remains ambiguous. Germline V gene data show CDR1 as DFQATT and CDR2 as SNEGSKA (reference sequence). Trimming stripped 3 bases from V and 4 bases from J, with 12 bases between. This CDR3 comprises 13 residues. CDR3 amino acids: CSASLSRGTEAFF. For the CDR3, the DNA is TGCAGTGCTAGTCTGAGTCGCGGCACTGAAGCTTTCTTT.

This clonotype was counted between two and nine times. Being one base from a much bigger clone, this may be a read error. This chain links TRBV29-1 with TRBJ2-7; possibly TRBD2 for D (5 bases). Germline CDR1 is SQVTM and CDR2 is ANQGSEA. Trimming cost V 7 bases and J 7 bases, with 20 bases left between them. The CDR3 is 13 amino acids. The CDR3 coding sequence is TGCAGCGCCCGGGATGGCCGACGGGGAGAGCAGTACTTC. As protein: CSARDGRRGEQYF.

This clonotype was seen ten or more times. The chain joins TRBV12-3 or TRBV12-4 to TRBJ1-2; no reliable D call. The germline V and J ends were trimmed by 4 bases and 4 bases, with 7 bases remaining between them. The CDR3 is made up of 12 amino acids. The CDR3: CASSSSRYGYTF. CDR3 DNA: TGTGCCAGCAGTTCATCGCGCTATGGCTACACCTTC.

This chain links TRBV21-1 with TRBJ2-3; TRBD1, the table's D call, lacks a check against the DNA. TRBV21-1 is a recognized pseudogene. This CDR3 is 18 amino acids long. In DNA, the CDR3 is TGTGCCAGCACCAAGCCACAGTGGGGACGCCGGCGCACAGATACGCAGTATTTT. It translates to CASTKPQWGRRRTDTQYF.

A few counts support this clonotype. V is TRBV7-8 and J is TRBJ2-2; 9 bases map to TRBD2. The CDR3 runs to 15 residues. The germline V gene has CDR1 SGHVS and CDR2 FQNEAQ. With 0 bases clipped from V and 7 bases from J, the junction kept 3 bases outside the gene matches. The CDR3 loop reads CASSLARGGHGELFF. The CDR3 coding sequence is TGTGCCAGCAGCTTAGCGCGGGGGGGCCACGGGGAGCTGTTTTTT.

The chain links TRBV20-1 to TRBJ2-1; the match to TRBD1 covers 9 bases. The J segment lost 10 bases and the V segment lost 5 bases, leaving 15 bases of the junction unmatched. The CDR3 contains 15 residues. Per germline, CDR1 DFQATT and CDR2 SNEGSKA (reference sequence). CDR3 sequence (DNA): TGCAGTGCTGCCCAAGGCAGGACAGGGGACTACGAGCAGTTCTTC. Its protein is CSAAQGRTGDYEQFF.

Notes on this clonotype: A much larger clone differs from this one at a single base, so this may be a read error. The chain employs TRBV20-1 and TRBJ1-1; a possible D gene is TRBD1 (6 bases). V was clipped by 5 bases and J by 3 bases, with 13 bases between them. Germline CDR1 DFQATT, CDR2 SNEGSKA (reference sequence). This CDR3 spans 13 amino acids. The CDR3 nucleotides read TGCAGTGCTCCGCAACAGGGAGACACTGAAGCTTTCTTT. It encodes CSAPQQGDTEAFF.

At least ten counts were recorded for this clonotype. The rearrangement joins TRBV5-1 to TRBJ1-6; the D gene is possibly TRBD1 (6 bases). V dropped 0 bases and J dropped 10 bases, with 14 bases sitting between them. Germline loops: CDR1 SGHRS, CDR2 YFSETQ. The CDR3 runs to 15 residues. Written as DNA, the CDR3 is TGCGCCAGCAGCTTGGATGGACAGTCAGGCTCACCCCTCCACTTT. The encoded protein is CASSLDGQSGSPLHF.

Details on this clonotype: A single base separates this from a much larger clone, so it may be a read error. The chain uses TRBV7-3 and TRBJ2-1; D perhaps matches TRBD2 (5 bases). CDR1 and CDR2 from the germline V gene are SGHTA and FQGTGA. CDR3 length equals 15 residues. The CDR3 nucleotides read TGTGCCAGCAACTTAAACCCCGCGGGCTACAATGAGCAGTTCTTC. As protein: CASNLNPAGYNEQFF.

This clonotype was seen a handful of times. The chain recombines TRBV21-1 with TRBJ2-5; TRBD1, as called in the table, went unchecked against the DNA. TRBV21-1 is listed as a pseudogene. This CDR3 has 15 residues. In DNA, the CDR3 is TGTGCCAGCAGCAAGGGCGGGGGATCTTGGAATGAGCAGTACTTC. Protein sequence: CASSKGGGSWNEQYF.